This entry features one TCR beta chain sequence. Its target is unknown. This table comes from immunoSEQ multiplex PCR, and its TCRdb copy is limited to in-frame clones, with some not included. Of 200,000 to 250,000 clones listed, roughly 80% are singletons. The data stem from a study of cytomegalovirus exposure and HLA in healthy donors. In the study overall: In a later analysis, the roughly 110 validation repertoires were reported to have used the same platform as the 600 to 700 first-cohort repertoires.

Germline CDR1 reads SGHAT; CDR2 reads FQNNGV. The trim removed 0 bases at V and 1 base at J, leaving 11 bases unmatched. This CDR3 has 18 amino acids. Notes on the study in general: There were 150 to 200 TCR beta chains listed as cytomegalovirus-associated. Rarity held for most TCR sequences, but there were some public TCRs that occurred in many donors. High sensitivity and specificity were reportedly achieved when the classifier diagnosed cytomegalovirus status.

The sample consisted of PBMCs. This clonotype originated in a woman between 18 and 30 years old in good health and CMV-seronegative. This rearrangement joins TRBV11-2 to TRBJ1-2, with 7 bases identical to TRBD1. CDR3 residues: CASSLEGGQPLDNYGYTF. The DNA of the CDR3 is TGTGCCAGCAGCTTAGAAGGGGGACAGCCTTTGGATAACTATGGCTACACCTTC.